The 16 T cell receptor beta chains reported below all come from one sample, sequenced in a study of response to subunit inactivated influenza vaccine. From the RT-PCR reads, TCRdb called clonotypes with MiXCR, one entry per CDR3 protein. The data show approximately 570,000 distinct CDR3 sequences, less than 8% seen once. This material consisted of PBMCs from blood, taken less than 30 months after vaccination. These TCRs come from a man aged 50-75 years who received an inactivated influenza vaccine.

The V and J genes are TRBV4-3 and TRBJ2-2; tentative D call: TRBD1 (5 bases). The CDR3 covers 17 residues. The germline V and J ends were trimmed by 0 bases and 0 bases, with 11 bases remaining between them. Germline V gene data show CDR1 as LGHNA and CDR2 as YSLEER. The CDR3 is CASSQDHHRTNTGELFF. CDR3 DNA: TGCGCCAGCAGCCAAGATCACCACAGGACGAACACCGGGGAGCTGTTTTTT.

V gene TRBV28 combines with J gene TRBJ2-3; no firm D call. The CDR3 covers 17 residues. Germline CDR1 and CDR2: MDHEN and SYDVKM. Trimming stripped 4 bases from V and 0 bases from J, with 17 bases between. CDR3 region: CASSSLILSASTDTQYF. CDR3 DNA sequence: TGTGCCAGCAGTTCCCTCATACTATCAGCTAGCACAGATACGCAGTATTTT.

This clonotype has only a few counts. V usage is TRBV5-6 and J usage is TRBJ2-1; TRBD2 matches at 12 bases. The junction had 9 bases not matched to a gene; V was cut back by 0 bases and J by 8 bases. This CDR3 contains 17 residues. Germline V gives CDR1 SGHDT, CDR2 YYEEEE. CDR3: CASSLVLAGGAMDEQFF. In DNA form, the CDR3 reads TGTGCCAGCAGCTTGGTTCTAGCGGGGGGGGCTATGGATGAGCAGTTCTTC.

This clonotype occurred many times. The chain carries TRBV11-2 and TRBJ2-7; tentative D call: TRBD2 (5 bases). CDR1 and CDR2 (germline): SGHAT, FQNNGV. The CDR3 has 13 amino acids. Trimming took off 4 bases at V and 6 bases at J, with 13 bases between the two ends. Here the CDR3 reads CASSYGLGVEQYF. CDR3 nucleotide sequence: TGTGCCAGCAGCTATGGTCTCGGGGTCGAGCAGTACTTC.

This clonotype was observed a few times. The rearrangement links TRBV15 to TRBJ2-5, with 10 bases lining up with TRBD1. In germline, CDR1 is LNHNV, CDR2 YYDKDF (reference sequence). The length of the CDR3 is 17 residues. Trimming took 1 base from V and 2 from J; bases not matched to a gene: 7. Here the CDR3 reads CATSRGADRGAQETQYF. The CDR3 DNA sequence: TGTGCCACCAGCAGAGGCGCGGACAGGGGGGCTCAAGAGACCCAGTACTTC. Variable domain in full (rest from reference TRBV15 and TRBJ2-5): DAMVIQNPRYQVTQFGKPVTLSCSQTLNHNVMYWYQQKSSQAPKLLFHYYDKDFNNEADTPDNFQSRRPNTSFCFLDIRSPGLGDTAMYLCATSRGADRGAQETQYFGPGTRLLVL.

This clonotype was counted only a few times. The chain recombines TRBV3-1 with TRBJ1-5; D is ambiguous. The length of the CDR3 is 14 residues. Germline-derived CDR1 and CDR2 are LGHDT and YNNKEL (reference sequence). Trimming stripped 1 base from V and 3 bases from J, with 7 bases between. For the CDR3, the DNA is TGTGCCAGCAGCCAAGCGGGGTTCAATCAGCCCCAGCATTTT. Translation gives CASSQAGFNQPQHF.

The genes are TRBV2 and TRBJ2-1; 7 bases fit TRBD1. The CDR3 is made up of 16 amino acids. Trimming removed 6 bases from V and 0 bases from J; junction bases left unmatched: 8. Germline V gene sequence: CDR1 SNHLY, CDR2 FYNNEI. The CDR3 nucleotides read TGTGCCAGCAGCGCAGGGACAGTTGGCTCCTACAATGAGCAGTTCTTC. Amino acids: CASSAGTVGSYNEQFF.

This clonotype was counted many times. The V and J genes are TRBV20-1 and TRBJ1-5; TRBD1 matches 8 bases. The CDR3 sequence is 14 residues long. V lost 3 bases to trimming and J lost 11 bases; unmatched junction nucleotides: 12. CDR1 is DFQATT, CDR2 SNEGSKA, per germline (reference sequence). The CDR3 region has the DNA TGCAGTGCTAGGCCGGGACAGGCATTAAAGGCCCAGCATTTT. This encodes CSARPGQALKAQHF.

This clonotype was detected only a few times. V is TRBV9 and J is TRBJ1-2; a possible D gene is TRBD1 (5 bases). The CDR3 extends over 14 amino acids. Trimming left V 2 bases short and J 3 bases short, with 11 bases between. Germline V lookup: CDR1 SGDLS, CDR2 YYNGEE. This CDR3 is CASSVGRGDYGYTF. The CDR3 bases are TGTGCCAGCAGCGTGGGACGAGGGGACTATGGCTACACCTTC.

This clonotype was seen a few times. V gene TRBV5-1 combines with J gene TRBJ1-1; 9 nucleotides align to TRBD1. The germline V gene has CDR1 SGHRS and CDR2 YFSETQ. V shed 0 bases and J 8 bases; nucleotides not matched to a gene: 2. The CDR3 loop spans 13 amino acids. The CDR3 DNA sequence: TGCGCCAGCAGCTTGGAGGGACAGGGCGAAGCTTTCTTT. Encoded protein: CASSLEGQGEAFF. Together with reference TRBV5-1 and TRBJ1-1, the CDR3 gives the full variable domain: KAGVTQTPRYLIKTRGQQVTLSCSPISGHRSVSWYQQTPGQGLQFLFEYFSETQRNKGNFPGRFSGRQFSNSRSEMNVSTLELGDSALYLCASSLEGQGEAFFGQGTRLTVV.

The chain uses TRBV9 and TRBJ2-1, with 8 nucleotides matching TRBD2. CDR1 is SGDLS, CDR2 YYNGEE, per germline. CDR3 size: 16 residues. V gave up 1 base and J gave up 1 base; unmatched junction bases: 4. This chain's CDR3 is CASSVKRETSYNEQFF. Here the CDR3 DNA reads TGTGCCAGCAGCGTAAAGCGGGAGACGTCCTACAATGAGCAGTTCTTC.

This clonotype came up a few times. This chain connects TRBV7-9 to TRBJ1-1; maybe TRBD1 (5 bases). The CDR3 spans 14 residues. Per germline, CDR1 SEHNR and CDR2 FQNEAQ (reference sequence). Trimming shortened V by 0 bases and J by 5 bases, and 10 bases separated the two germline ends. The CDR3 region is CASSLAGDGTEAFF. In DNA, the CDR3 is TGTGCCAGCAGCTTAGCAGGGGATGGAACTGAAGCTTTCTTT.

The CDR3 protein is CATSAHLTGSANTGELFF. The CDR3 coding sequence is TGTGCCACCAGTGCCCACCTGACAGGATCCGCGAACACCGGGGAGCTGTTTTTT. V gene TRBV24-1 combines with J gene TRBJ2-2; maybe TRBD1 (6 bases). In germline, CDR1 is KGHDR, CDR2 SFDVKD. The CDR3 sequence is 18 residues long. Trimming cost V 5 bases and J 0 bases, with 18 bases left between them.

This clonotype was observed many times. The chain combines TRBV20-1 with TRBJ2-4, with a tentative D call TRBD2 (6 bases). Germline-derived CDR1 and CDR2 are DFQATT and SNEGSKA (reference sequence). The V and J ends lost 1 base and 11 bases respectively, with 12 bases between them. This CDR3 spans 12 amino acids. CDR3 coding DNA: TGCAGTGCTAGAGGGACCTTAGCGGTTCAGTACTTC. This translates into CSARGTLAVQYF.

The V call is TRBV20-1, the J call TRBJ1-1, with TRBD1 identical over 8 bases. V lost 5 bases, J lost 0 bases, and 2 bases stayed unmatched. CDR1 and CDR2 from the germline V gene are DFQATT and SNEGSKA (reference sequence). The CDR3 runs 13 residues. In nucleotides, the CDR3 is TGCAGTGCTGCGGACAGGGTGAACACTGAAGCTTTCTTT. Protein sequence: CSAADRVNTEAFF.

The chain employs TRBV3-1 and TRBJ2-2, with TRBD2 as a possible D gene (6 bases). The CDR3 is 17 residues long. Trimming took off 0 bases at V and 0 bases at J, with 11 bases between the two ends. Germline V gene data show CDR1 as LGHDT and CDR2 as YNNKEL (reference sequence). CDR3 region: CASSQEATSTNTGELFF. In DNA, the CDR3 is TGTGCCAGCAGCCAAGAGGCTACTAGCACGAACACCGGGGAGCTGTTTTTT.